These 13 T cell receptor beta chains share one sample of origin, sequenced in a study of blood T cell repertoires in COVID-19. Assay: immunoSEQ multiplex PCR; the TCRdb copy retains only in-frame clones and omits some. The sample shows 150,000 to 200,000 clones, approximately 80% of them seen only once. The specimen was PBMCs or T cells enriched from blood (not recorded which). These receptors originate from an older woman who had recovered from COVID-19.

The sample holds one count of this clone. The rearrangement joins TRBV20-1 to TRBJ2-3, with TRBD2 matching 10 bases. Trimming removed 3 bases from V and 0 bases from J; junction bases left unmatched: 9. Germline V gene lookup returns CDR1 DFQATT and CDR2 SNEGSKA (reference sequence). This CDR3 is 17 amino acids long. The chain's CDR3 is CSASLSRAGGSTDTQYF. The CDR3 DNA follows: TGCAGTGCTAGTCTTTCCCGAGCGGGAGGGAGCACAGATACGCAGTATTTT.

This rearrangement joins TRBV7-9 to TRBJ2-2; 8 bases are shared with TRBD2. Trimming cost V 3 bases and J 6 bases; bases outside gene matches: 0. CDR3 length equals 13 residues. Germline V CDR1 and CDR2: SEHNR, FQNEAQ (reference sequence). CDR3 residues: CASSLTSAGELFF. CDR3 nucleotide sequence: TGTGCCAGCAGCTTGACTAGCGCCGGGGAGCTGTTTTTT.

In nucleotides, the CDR3 is TGTGCCAGCAGCGGGACTGGAGATACGCAGTATTTT. It codes for CASSGTGDTQYF. The gene calls are TRBV3-1 (or the pseudogene TRBV3-2) and TRBJ2-3; D is perhaps TRBD2 (6 bases). The V gene lost 5 bases and the J gene lost 5 bases, with 8 bases spanning the gap. Looked up from germline, CDR1 is LGHDT and CDR2 is YNNKEL (reference sequence). The length of the CDR3 is 12 residues.

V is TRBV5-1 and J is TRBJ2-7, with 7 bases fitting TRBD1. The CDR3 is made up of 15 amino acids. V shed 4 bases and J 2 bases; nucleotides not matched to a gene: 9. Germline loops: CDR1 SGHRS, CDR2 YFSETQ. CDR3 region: CASSKGTASTYEQYF. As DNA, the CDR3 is TGCGCCAGCAGCAAAGGGACAGCCTCAACCTACGAGCAGTACTTC.

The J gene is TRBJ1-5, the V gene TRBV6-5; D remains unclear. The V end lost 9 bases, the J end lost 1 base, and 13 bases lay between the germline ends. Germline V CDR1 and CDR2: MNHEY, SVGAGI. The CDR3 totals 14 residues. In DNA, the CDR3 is TGTGCCAGTTGTGAGTATCGGAGCAATCAGCCCCAGCATTTT. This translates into CASCEYRSNQPQHF.

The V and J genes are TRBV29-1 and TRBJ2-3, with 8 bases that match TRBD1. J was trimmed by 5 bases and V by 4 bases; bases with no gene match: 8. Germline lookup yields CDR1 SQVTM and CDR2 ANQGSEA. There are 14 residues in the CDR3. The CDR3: CSVGRQGAGDTQYF. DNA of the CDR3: TGCAGCGTTGGTAGGCAGGGGGCAGGAGATACGCAGTATTTT.

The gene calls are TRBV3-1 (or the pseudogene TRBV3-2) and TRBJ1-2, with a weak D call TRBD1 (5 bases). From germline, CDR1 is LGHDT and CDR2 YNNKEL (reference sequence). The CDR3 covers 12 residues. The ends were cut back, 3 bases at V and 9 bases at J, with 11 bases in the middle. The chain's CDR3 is CASSHPQGSYTF. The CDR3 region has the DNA TGTGCCAGCAGCCATCCTCAGGGTAGCTACACCTTC.

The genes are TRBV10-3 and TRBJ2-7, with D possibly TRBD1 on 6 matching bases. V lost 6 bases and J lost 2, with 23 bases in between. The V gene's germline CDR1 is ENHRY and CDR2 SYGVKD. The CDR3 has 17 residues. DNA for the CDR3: TGTGCCATCAGGGGCGGCATCAGGGGTGGAAGAACCTACGAGCAGTACTTC. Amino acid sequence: CAIRGGIRGGRTYEQYF.

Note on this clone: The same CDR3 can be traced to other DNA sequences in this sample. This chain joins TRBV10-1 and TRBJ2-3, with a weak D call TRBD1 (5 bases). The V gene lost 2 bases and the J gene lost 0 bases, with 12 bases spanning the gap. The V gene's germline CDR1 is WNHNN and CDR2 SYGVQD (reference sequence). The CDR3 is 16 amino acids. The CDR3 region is CASSESGGASTDTQYF. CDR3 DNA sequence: TGCGCCAGCAGTGAGAGTGGTGGGGCTAGCACAGATACGCAGTATTTT.

The CDR3 sequence is CASSLGETYEQYF. CDR3 sequence (DNA): TGTGCCAGCAGCCTCGGGGAAACCTACGAGCAGTACTTC. The chain couples TRBV3-1 (or the pseudogene TRBV3-2) to TRBJ2-7, with a tentative D call TRBD2 (5 bases). CDR1 is LGHDT, CDR2 YNNKEL, per germline (reference sequence). This CDR3 is 13 amino acids long. Deletions cut 4 bases from V and 2 bases from J, with 9 bases between.

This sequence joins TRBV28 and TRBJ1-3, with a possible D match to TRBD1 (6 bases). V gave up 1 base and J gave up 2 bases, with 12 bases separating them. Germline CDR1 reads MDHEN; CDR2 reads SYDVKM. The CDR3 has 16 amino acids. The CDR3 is CASSLFGTGTGNTIYF. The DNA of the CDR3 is TGTGCCAGCAGTTTATTCGGCACAGGGACTGGAAACACCATATATTTT.

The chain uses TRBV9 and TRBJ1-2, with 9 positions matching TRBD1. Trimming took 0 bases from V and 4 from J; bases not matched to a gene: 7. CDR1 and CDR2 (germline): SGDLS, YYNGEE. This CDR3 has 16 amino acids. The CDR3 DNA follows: TGTGCCAGCAGCGTAGTAGGTGGGACAGGGCCCTATGGCTACACCTTC. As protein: CASSVVGGTGPYGYTF.

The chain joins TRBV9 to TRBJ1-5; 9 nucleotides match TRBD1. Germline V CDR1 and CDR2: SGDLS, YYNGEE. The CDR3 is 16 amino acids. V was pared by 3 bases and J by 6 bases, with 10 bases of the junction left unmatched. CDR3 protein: CASSAQRTGAIQPQHF. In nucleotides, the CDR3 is TGTGCCAGCAGCGCCCAGCGGACAGGGGCGATTCAGCCCCAGCATTTT.